The source of this T cell receptor beta chain is a study of monozygotic twins with inflammatory bowel disease. No DNA is given; TCRdb re-called the 5' RACE reads and lists each CDR3 protein once. The sample table includes 150,000 to 200,000 distinct CDR3 sequences. Sequenced: blood. The TCR was taken from a human donor with ulcerative colitis or Crohn's disease, or a healthy co-twin of an affected twin (not recorded which).

The CDR3 reads CASSLEVQGYTF. V usage is TRBV7-9 and J usage is TRBJ1-2. The CDR3 loop spans 12 amino acids. CDR1 SEHNR and CDR2 FQNEAQ come from the germline V gene (reference sequence). Using reference TRBV7-9 and TRBJ1-2 for the parts outside the CDR3, the full variable domain is DTGVSQNPRHKITKRGQNVTFRCDPISEHNRLYWYRQTLGQGPEFLTYFQNEAQLEKSRLLSDRFSAERPKGSFSTLEIQRTEQGDSAMYLCASSLEVQGYTFGSGTRLTVV.